This TCR beta chain stems from a study of T cell responses to AZD1222 COVID-19 vaccine. Study outcomes and limitations: Mostly white British, mostly female donors; authors suggested clonal diversity may be underestimated. Epitopes outside B.1.351 and B.1.1.7 mutated regions reportedly drew nearly half of spike TCRs.

This table comes from immunoSEQ multiplex PCR, and its TCRdb copy is limited to in-frame clones, with some not included. The repertoire consists of about 90,000 clones, with around 84% occurring once and the leading ten covering around 5%. Samples with a second dose at about 4 or about 12 weeks were pooled together. The junction had 14 bases not matched to a gene; V was cut back by 3 bases and J by 6 bases. Per germline, CDR1 SGDLS and CDR2 YYNGEE. This CDR3 comprises 16 residues. As concerns this clone: Its antigen is still unknown.

J is TRBJ1-1 and V is TRBV9; the match to TRBD1 covers 7 bases. The specimen comprised peripheral blood, sampled 28 days after the second AZD1222 dose. This clonotype was obtained from an adult who received the AZD1222 COVID-19 vaccine. The CDR3 region has the DNA TGTGCCAGCAGCGCAGGTCCCAAGACAGGGTTCGCTGAAGCTTTCTTT. Its translation: CASSAGPKTGFAEAFF.